This TCR beta chain derives from a study of type 1 regulatory T cells. With 5 bases clipped from V and 6 bases from J, the junction kept 4 bases outside the gene matches. The CDR3 spans 14 residues. TCRdb re-derived calls from the reads in MiXCR, one entry per CDR3 protein. Here the sample spans some 90,000 distinct CDR3 sequences, around a third being singletons. This sequence joins TRBV12-3 or TRBV12-4 and TRBJ2-3, with 11 bases matching TRBD2. The specimen was CD4+ T cells, either the whole sample or a sorted fraction (not recorded which). The TCR sequence derives from a human donor in good health. This CDR3 is CASSPTSGSDTQYF. The CDR3 region has the DNA TGTGCCAGCAGTCCAACTAGCGGGAGTGATACGCAGTATTTT.